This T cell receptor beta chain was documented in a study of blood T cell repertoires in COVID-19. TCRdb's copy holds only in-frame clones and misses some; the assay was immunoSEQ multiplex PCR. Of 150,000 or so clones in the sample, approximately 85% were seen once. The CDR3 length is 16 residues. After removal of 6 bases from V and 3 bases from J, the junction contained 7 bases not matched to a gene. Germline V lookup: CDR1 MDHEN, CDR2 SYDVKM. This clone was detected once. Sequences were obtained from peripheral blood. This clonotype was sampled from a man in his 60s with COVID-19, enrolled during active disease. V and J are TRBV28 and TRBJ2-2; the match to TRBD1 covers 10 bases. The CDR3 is CASRPTGTGDTGELFF. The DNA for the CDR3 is TGTGCCAGCAGGCCAACCGGGACAGGGGACACCGGGGAGCTGTTTTTT.